This T cell receptor beta chain was sequenced during a study of T cell repertoires in cytomegalovirus infection. TCRdb passed the reads through MiXCR, listing each CDR3 protein once. The profile shows around 130,000 distinct CDR3 sequences, about 10% of them singletons. The CDR3 runs 13 residues. V shed 6 bases, J shed 3 bases, and the junction held 1 base outside the gene matches. The specimen was PBMCs. The J gene is TRBJ2-3, the V gene TRBV12-3 or TRBV12-4, with 9 bases identical to TRBD2. The clonotype was recovered from a human donor in good health (CMV status not recorded). Some clones in this sample may be carry-over from other donors' samples. The CDR3 is CASSGLATDTQYF. DNA of the CDR3: TGTGCCAGCAGCGGACTAGCGACAGATACGCAGTATTTT.